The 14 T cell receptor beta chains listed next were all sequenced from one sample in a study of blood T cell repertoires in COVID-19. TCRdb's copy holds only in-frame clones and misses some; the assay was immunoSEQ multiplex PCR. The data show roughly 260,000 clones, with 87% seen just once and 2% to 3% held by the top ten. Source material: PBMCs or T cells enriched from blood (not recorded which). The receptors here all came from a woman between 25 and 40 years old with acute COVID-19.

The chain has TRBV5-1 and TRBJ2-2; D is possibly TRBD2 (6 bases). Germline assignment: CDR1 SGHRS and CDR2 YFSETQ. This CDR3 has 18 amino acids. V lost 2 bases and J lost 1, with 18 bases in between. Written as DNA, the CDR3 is TGCGCCAGCAGCTTCGTCGCTCTAGCGAGGAGGAACACCGGGGAGCTGTTTTTT. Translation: CASSFVALARRNTGELFF.

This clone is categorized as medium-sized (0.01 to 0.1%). This CDR3 is CASSQGLASSYEQYF. In nucleotides, the CDR3 is TGCGCCAGCAGCCAGGGACTGGCGAGCTCCTACGAGCAGTACTTC. The chain links TRBV5-1 to TRBJ2-7; tentative D call: TRBD2 (6 bases). V shed 4 bases and J shed 0 bases, with 14 bases lying between them. The germline CDR1 and CDR2 sequences are SGHRS and YFSETQ. The CDR3 runs to 15 residues.

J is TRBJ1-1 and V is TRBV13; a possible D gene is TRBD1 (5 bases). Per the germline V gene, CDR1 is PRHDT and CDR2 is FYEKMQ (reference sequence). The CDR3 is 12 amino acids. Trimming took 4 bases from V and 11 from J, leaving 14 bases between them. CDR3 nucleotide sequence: TGTGCCAGCAGCTCCCTGAGGGAGGGGGCTTTCTTT. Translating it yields CASSSLREGAFF. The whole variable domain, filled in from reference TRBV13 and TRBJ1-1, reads AAGVIQSPRHLIKEKRETATLKCYPIPRHDTVYWYQQGPGQDPQFLISFYEKMQSDKGSIPDRFSAQQFSDYHSELNMSSLELGDSALYFCASSSLREGAFFGQGTRLTVV.

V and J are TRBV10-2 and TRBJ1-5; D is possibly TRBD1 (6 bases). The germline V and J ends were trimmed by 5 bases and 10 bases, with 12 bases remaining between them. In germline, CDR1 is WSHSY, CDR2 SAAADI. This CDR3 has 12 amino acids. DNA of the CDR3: TGCGCCAGCAGTTCGGGGGGCCCACCCCAGCATTTT. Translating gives CASSSGGPPQHF.

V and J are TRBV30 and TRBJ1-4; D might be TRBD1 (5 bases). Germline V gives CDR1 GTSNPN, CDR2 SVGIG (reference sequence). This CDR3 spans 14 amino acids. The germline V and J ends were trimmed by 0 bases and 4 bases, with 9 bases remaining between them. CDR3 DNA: TGTGCCTGGAGTGTTTCCAGGGTTAATGAAAAACTGTTTTTT. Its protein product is CAWSVSRVNEKLFF.

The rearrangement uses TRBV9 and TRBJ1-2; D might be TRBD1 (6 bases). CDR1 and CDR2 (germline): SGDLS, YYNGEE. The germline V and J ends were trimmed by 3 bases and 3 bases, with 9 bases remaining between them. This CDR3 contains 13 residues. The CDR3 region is CASSDGTYYGYTF. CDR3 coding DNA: TGTGCCAGCAGCGACGGGACATACTATGGCTACACCTTC.

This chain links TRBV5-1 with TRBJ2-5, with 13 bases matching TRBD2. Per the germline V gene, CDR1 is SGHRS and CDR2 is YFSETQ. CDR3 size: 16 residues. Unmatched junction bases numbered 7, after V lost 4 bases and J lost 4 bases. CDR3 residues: CASSLGLAGERETQYF. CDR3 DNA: TGCGCCAGCAGCCTAGGACTAGCGGGGGAGCGAGAGACCCAGTACTTC.

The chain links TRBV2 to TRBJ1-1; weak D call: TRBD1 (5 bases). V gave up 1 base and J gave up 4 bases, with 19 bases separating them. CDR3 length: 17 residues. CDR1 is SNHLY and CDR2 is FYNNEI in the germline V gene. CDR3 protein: CASSEEAMRGMGTEAFF. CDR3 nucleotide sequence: TGTGCCAGCAGTGAAGAAGCCATGCGGGGGATGGGCACTGAAGCTTTCTTT.

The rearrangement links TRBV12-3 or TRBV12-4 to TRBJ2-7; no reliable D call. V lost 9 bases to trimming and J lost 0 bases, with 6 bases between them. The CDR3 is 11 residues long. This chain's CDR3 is CASADSYEQYF. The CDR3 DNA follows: TGTGCCAGTGCAGACTCCTACGAGCAGTACTTC.

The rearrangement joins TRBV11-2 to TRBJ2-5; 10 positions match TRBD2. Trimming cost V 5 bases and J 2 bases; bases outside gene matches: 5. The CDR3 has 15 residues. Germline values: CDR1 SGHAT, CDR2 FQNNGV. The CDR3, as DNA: TGTGCCAGCAGCCCGTTAGCGGGGGGACAAGAGACCCAGTACTTC. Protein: CASSPLAGGQETQYF.

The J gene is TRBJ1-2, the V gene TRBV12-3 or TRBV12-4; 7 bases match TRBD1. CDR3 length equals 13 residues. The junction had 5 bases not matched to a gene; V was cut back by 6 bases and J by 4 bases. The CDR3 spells CASRPTGTYGYTF. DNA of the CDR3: TGTGCCAGCAGACCGACAGGGACCTATGGCTACACCTTC.

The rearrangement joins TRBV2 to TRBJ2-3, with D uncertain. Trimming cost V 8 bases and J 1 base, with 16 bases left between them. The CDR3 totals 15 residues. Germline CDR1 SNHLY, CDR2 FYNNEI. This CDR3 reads CASHAPLAGTDTQYF. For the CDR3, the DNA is TGTGCCAGCCACGCACCCTTAGCCGGCACAGATACGCAGTATTTT.

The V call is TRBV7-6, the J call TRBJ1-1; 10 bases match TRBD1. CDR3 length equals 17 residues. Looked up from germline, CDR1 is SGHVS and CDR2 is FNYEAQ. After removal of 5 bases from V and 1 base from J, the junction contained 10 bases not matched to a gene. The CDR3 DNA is TGTGCCAGCAGCCATGACAGGGGGCAAGAAGGGAACACTGAAGCTTTCTTT. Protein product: CASSHDRGQEGNTEAFF.

CDR3 region: CASQTGGRQYDGYTF. Written as DNA, the CDR3 is TGTGCCAGTCAAACAGGGGGACGTCAGTATGATGGCTACACCTTC. The V call is TRBV19, the J call TRBJ1-2, with 8 positions matching TRBD1. The germline gives CDR1 LNHDA, CDR2 SQIVND (reference sequence). With 8 bases clipped from V and 6 bases from J, the junction kept 14 bases outside the gene matches. The length of the CDR3 is 15 residues.